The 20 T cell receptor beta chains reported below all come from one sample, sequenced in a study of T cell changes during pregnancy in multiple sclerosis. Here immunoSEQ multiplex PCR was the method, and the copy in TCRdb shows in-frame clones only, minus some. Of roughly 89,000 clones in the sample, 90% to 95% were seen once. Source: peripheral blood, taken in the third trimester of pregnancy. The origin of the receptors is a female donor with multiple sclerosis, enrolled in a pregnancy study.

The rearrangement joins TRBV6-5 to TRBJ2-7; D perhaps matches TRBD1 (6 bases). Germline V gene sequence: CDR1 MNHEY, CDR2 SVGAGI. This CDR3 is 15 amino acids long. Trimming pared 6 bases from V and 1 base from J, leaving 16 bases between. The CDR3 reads CASSPPKTGSYEQYF. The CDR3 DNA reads TGTGCCAGCAGCCCCCCCAAGACAGGTTCCTACGAGCAGTACTTC.

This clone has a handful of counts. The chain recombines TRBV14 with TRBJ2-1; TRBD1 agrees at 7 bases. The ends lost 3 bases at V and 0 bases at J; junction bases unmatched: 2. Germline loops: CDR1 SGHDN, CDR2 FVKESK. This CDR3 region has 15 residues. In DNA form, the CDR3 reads TGTGCCAGCAGCCAGAGGGACAGCTCCTACAATGAGCAGTTCTTC. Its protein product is CASSQRDSSYNEQFF.

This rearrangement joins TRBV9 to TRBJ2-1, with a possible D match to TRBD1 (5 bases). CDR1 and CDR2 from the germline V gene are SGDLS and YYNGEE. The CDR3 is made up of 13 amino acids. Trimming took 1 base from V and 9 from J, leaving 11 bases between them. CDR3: CASSVFQGSEQFF. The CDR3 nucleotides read TGTGCCAGCAGCGTATTCCAGGGTTCTGAGCAGTTCTTC.

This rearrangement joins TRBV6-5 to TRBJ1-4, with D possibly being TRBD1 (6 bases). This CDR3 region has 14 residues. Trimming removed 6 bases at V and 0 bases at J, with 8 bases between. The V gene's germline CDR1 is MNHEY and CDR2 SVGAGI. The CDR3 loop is CASSRQATNEKLFF. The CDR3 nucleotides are TGTGCCAGCAGCCGACAGGCAACTAATGAAAAACTGTTTTTT.

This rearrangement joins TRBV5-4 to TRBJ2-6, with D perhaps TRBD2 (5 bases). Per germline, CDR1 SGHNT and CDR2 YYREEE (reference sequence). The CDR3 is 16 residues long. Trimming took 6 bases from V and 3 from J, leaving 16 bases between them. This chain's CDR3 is CASNGRDLYGANVLTF. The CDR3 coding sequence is TGTGCCAGCAACGGCCGGGATTTGTATGGGGCCAACGTCCTGACTTTC.

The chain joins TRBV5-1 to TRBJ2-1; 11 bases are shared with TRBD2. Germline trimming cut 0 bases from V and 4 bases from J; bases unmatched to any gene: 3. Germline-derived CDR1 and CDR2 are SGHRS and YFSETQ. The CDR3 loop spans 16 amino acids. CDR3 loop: CASSLATSGSYNEQFF. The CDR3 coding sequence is TGCGCCAGCAGCTTGGCAACTAGCGGGAGTTACAATGAGCAGTTCTTC.

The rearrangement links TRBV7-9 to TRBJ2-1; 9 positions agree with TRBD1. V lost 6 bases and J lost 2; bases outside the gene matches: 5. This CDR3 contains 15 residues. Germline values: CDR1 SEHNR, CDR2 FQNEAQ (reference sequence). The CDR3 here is CASRAGDRAYNEQFF. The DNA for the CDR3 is TGTGCCAGCAGGGCCGGGGACAGGGCCTACAATGAGCAGTTCTTC.

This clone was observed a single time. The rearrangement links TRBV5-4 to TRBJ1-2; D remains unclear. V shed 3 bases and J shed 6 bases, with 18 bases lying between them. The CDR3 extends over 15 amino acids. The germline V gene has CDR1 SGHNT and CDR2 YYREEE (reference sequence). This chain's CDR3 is CASSSRSSQQNGYTF. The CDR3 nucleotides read TGTGCCAGCAGCTCTCGGTCCTCACAGCAGAATGGCTACACCTTC. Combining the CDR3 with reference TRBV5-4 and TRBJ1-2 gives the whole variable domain ETGVTQSPTHLIKTRGQQVTLRCSSQSGHNTVSWYQQALGQGPQFIFQYYREEENGRGNFPPRFSGLQFPNYSSELNVNALELDDSALYLCASSSRSSQQNGYTFGSGTRLTVV.

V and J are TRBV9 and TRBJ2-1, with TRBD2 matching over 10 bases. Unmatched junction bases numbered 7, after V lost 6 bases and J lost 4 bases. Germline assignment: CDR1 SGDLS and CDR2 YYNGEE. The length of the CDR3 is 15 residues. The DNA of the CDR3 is TGTGCCAGCACTCTAGCGGGAGCGAATTACAATGAGCAGTTCTTC. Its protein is CASTLAGANYNEQFF.

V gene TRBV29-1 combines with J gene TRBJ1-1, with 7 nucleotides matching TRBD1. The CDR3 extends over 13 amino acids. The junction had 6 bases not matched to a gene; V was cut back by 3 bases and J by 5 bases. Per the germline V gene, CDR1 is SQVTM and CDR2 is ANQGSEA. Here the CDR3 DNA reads TGCAGCGTTGATCGCGGCAGGGGGACTGAAGCTTTCTTT. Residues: CSVDRGRGTEAFF.

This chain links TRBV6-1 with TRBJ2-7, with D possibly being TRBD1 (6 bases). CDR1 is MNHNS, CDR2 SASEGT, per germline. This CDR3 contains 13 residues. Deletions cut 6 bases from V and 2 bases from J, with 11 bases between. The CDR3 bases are TGTGCCAGCAGAAGTACAGGGACCTACGAGCAGTACTTC. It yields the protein CASRSTGTYEQYF.

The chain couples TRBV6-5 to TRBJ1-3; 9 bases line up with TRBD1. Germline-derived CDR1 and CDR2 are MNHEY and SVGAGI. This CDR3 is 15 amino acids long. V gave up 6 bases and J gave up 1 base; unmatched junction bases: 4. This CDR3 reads CASSRTGDSGNTIYF. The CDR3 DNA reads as TGTGCCAGCAGCCGGACAGGGGATTCTGGAAACACCATATATTTT.

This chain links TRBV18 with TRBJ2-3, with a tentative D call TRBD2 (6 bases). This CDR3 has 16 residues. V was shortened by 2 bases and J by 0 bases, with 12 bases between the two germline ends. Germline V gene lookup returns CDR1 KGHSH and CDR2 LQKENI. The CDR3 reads CASSPEIAASTDTQYF. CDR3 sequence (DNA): TGTGCCAGCTCACCAGAGATAGCGGCTAGCACAGATACGCAGTATTTT.

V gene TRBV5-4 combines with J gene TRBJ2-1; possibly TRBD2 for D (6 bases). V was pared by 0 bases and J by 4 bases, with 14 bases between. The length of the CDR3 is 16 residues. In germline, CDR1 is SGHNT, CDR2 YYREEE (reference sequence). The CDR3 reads CASSLATEGRYNEQFF. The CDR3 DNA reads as TGTGCCAGCAGCTTGGCCACGGAGGGGAGGTACAATGAGCAGTTCTTC.

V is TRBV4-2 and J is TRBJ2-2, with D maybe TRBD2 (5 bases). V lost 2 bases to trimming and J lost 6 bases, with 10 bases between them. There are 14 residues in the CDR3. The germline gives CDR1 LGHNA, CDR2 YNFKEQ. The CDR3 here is CASSQRDQSGELFF. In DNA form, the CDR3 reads TGTGCCAGCAGCCAACGGGATCAATCCGGGGAGCTGTTTTTT.

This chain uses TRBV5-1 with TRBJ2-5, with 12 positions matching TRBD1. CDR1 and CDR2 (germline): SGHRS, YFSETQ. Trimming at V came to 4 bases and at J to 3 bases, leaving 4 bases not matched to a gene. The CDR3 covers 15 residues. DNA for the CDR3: TGCGCCAGCAGCCGGGGGACAGGGGGCGAAGAGACCCAGTACTTC. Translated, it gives CASSRGTGGEETQYF.

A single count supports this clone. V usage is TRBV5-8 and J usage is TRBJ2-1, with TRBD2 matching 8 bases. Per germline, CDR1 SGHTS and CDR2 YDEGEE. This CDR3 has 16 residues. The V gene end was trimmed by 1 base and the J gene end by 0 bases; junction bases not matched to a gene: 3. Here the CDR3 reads CASSLLAGSSYNEQFF. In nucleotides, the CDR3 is TGTGCCAGCAGCTTGTTAGCGGGAAGCTCCTACAATGAGCAGTTCTTC.

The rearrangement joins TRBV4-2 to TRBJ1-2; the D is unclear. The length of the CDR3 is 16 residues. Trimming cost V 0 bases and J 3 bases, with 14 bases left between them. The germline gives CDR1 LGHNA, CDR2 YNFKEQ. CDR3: CASSQDRAAGDYGYTF. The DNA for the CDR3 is TGTGCCAGCAGCCAAGACCGGGCAGCGGGAGACTATGGCTACACCTTC.

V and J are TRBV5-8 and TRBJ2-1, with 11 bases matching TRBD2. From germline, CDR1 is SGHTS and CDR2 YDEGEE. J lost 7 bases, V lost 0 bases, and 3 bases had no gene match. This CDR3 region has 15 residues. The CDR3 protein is CASSLVRLAGNEQFF. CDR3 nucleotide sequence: TGTGCCAGCAGCTTGGTCCGACTAGCGGGAAATGAGCAGTTCTTC.

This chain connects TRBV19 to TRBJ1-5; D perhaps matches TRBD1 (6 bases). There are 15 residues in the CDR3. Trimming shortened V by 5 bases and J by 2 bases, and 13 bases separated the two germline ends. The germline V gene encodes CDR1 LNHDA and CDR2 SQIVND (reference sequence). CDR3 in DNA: TGTGCCAGTAGTGCATACAGGGAAGGCAATCAGCCCCAGCATTTT. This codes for CASSAYREGNQPQHF.